This T cell receptor beta chain stems from a study of T cells in Graves' hyperthyroidism and ophthalmopathy. An absence of ophthalmopathy progression within 18 months meant stable Graves' hyperthyroidism. There are a few counts of this clonotype. Antigen specificity is unknown. Amplified TCR beta CDR3 regions derived from RNA transcripts. The HTBI set primed first-round TCR CDR3 RT-PCR. TCRdb re-called the multiplex PCR reads through MiXCR, storing one row per CDR3 protein. Of hundreds of thousands of distinct CDR3 sequences in the sample, about 38% were seen once. Study results and caveats: From stable hyperthyroidism, ophthalmopathy was set apart by a 13 V-J model.

The TCR was taken from a man between 18 and 35 years old with Graves' hyperthyroidism. Sequenced input: blood.

Written as DNA, the CDR3 is TGTGCCATCAGTGAGCCCGCACAGGGCGGAGAGACCCAGTACTTC. This codes for CAISEPAQGGETQYF. The chain is built from TRBV10-3 and TRBJ2-5, with D tentatively TRBD1 (6 bases). Trimming left V 2 bases short and J 4 bases short, with 14 bases between. The germline CDR1 and CDR2 sequences are ENHRY and SYGVKD. The CDR3 contains 15 residues.